These 21 T cell receptor beta chains were all obtained from the same sample, sequenced in a study of blood T cell repertoires in COVID-19. Clones were read by immunoSEQ multiplex PCR, and TCRdb kept only the in-frame ones, dropping some. The sample comprises 260,000 or so clones, approximately 83% of which are singletons, and 3.5% to 4% rests with the top ten. Input material: PBMCs or T cells enriched from blood (not recorded which). The receptor set was obtained from a middle-aged woman who had been exposed to COVID-19.

The chain links TRBV12-3 or TRBV12-4 to TRBJ1-4; 9 bases line up with TRBD1. The CDR3 totals 13 residues. The V gene end was trimmed by 4 bases and the J gene end by 11 bases; junction bases not matched to a gene: 5. CDR3 sequence: CASSWETGGKLFF. CDR3 bases: TGTGCCAGCAGTTGGGAGACAGGGGGTAAACTGTTTTTT.

This chain connects TRBV25-1 to TRBJ2-5; D is possibly TRBD1 (5 bases). CDR1 and CDR2 from the germline V gene are MGHDK and SYGVNS. This CDR3 has 14 amino acids. V shed 8 bases and J shed 2 bases, with 15 bases lying between them. The CDR3 protein is CASAAQGLQETQYF. In DNA form, the CDR3 reads TGTGCCAGCGCAGCTCAGGGTTTGCAAGAGACCCAGTACTTC. The full variable domain, its missing parts supplied by reference TRBV25-1 and TRBJ2-5, is EADIYQTPRYLVIGTGKKITLECSQTMGHDKMYWYQQDPGMELHLIHYSYGVNSTEKGDLSSESTVSRIRTEHFPLTLESARPSHTSQYLCASAAQGLQETQYFGPGTRLLVL.

The chain links TRBV11-2 to TRBJ2-1, with 9 bases identical to TRBD2. The CDR3 runs 12 residues. Germline trimming cut 9 bases from V and 5 bases from J; bases unmatched to any gene: 2. The germline V gene encodes CDR1 SGHAT and CDR2 FQNNGV. The DNA of the CDR3 is TGTGCCAGTAGCGGGGGCCACAATGAGCAGTTCTTC. It codes for CASSGGHNEQFF. Together with reference TRBV11-2 and TRBJ2-1, the CDR3 gives the full variable domain: EAGVAQSPRYKIIEKRQSVAFWCNPISGHATLYWYQQILGQGPKLLIQFQNNGVVDDSQLPKDRFSAERLKGVDSTLKIQPAKLEDSAVYLCASSGGHNEQFFGPGTRLTVL.

The chain couples TRBV18 to TRBJ1-6; perhaps TRBD1 as D (5 bases). Trimming cost V 3 bases and J 7 bases, with 13 bases left between them. Per the germline V gene, CDR1 is KGHSH and CDR2 is LQKENI. This CDR3 has 15 residues. The CDR3 is CASSPSRGENSPLHF. CDR3 in DNA: TGTGCCAGCTCACCCTCCCGGGGGGAAAATTCACCCCTCCACTTT.

The V and J genes are TRBV6-4 and TRBJ2-6; TRBD1 might be the D (5 bases). Germline V gene lookup returns CDR1 MRHNA and CDR2 SNTAGT. The CDR3 has 16 amino acids. Trimming removed 4 bases at V and 2 bases at J, with 12 bases between. The CDR3, as DNA: TGTGCCAGCAGTGCAGGGTCCCGCCCTGGGGCCAACGTCCTGACTTTC. Translation gives CASSAGSRPGANVLTF.

The chain carries TRBV7-2 and TRBJ2-2, with TRBD2 matching 8 bases. V was clipped by 6 bases and J by 1 base; unmatched bases: 4. Per germline, CDR1 SGHTA and CDR2 FQGNSA. CDR3 length: 15 amino acids. The CDR3, as DNA: TGTGCCAGCAGACTCAGCGGGGGGAACACCGGGGAGCTGTTTTTT. Protein: CASRLSGGNTGELFF.

Only a few counts were recorded for this clone. The rearrangement uses TRBV7-8 and TRBJ2-3, with 10 bases aligning to TRBD2. Looked up from germline, CDR1 is SGHVS and CDR2 is FQNEAQ. Losses at the gene ends were 0 bases for V and 4 bases for J; bases not matched to a gene: 4. This CDR3 region has 16 residues. The CDR3 nucleotides read TGTGCCAGCAGCTTAGCATCCAGCGGGGGGGCAGATACGCAGTATTTT. It translates to CASSLASSGGADTQYF.

The V and J genes are TRBV29-1 and TRBJ1-2, with D possibly TRBD1 on 6 matching bases. V lost 6 bases and J 5 bases, leaving 10 bases between the germline ends. This CDR3 region has 11 residues. Germline V gives CDR1 SQVTM, CDR2 ANQGSEA. The CDR3 loop is CSVQGVYGYTF. The CDR3 bases are TGCAGCGTACAGGGTGTATATGGCTACACCTTC.

The chain joins TRBV19 to TRBJ1-2; D unresolved. Per germline, CDR1 LNHDA and CDR2 SQIVND (reference sequence). The CDR3 is 12 residues long. The V gene lost 0 bases and the J gene lost 5 bases, with 4 bases spanning the gap. CDR3 nucleotides: TGTGCCAGTAGTATAGATCCGTATGGCTACACCTTC. Its translation: CASSIDPYGYTF.

This CDR3 is CASSYPHSSNEKLFF. As DNA, the CDR3 is TGTGCCAGCAGTTACCCCCACTCGTCTAATGAAAAACTGTTTTTT. The V and J genes are TRBV6-8 and TRBJ1-4; the D is unclear. The CDR3 loop spans 15 amino acids. Germline V CDR1 and CDR2: MNHGY, SAAAGT. Trimming removed 2 bases at V and 3 bases at J, with 10 bases between.

The chain combines TRBV11-2 with TRBJ1-1; the D gene is possibly TRBD1 (5 bases). The germline CDR1 and CDR2 sequences are SGHAT and FQNNGV. V lost 0 bases, J lost 6 bases, and 11 bases lay in between. The CDR3 loop spans 14 amino acids. The CDR3 DNA sequence: TGTGCCAGCAGCTTAGATTTGACAGCCCCTGAAGCTTTCTTT. Its translation: CASSLDLTAPEAFF.

This sequence joins TRBV5-8 and TRBJ2-7; no firm D call. The V end was cut by 5 bases, the J end by 0 bases, with 12 bases between. Germline V lookup: CDR1 SGHTS, CDR2 YDEGEE. This CDR3 comprises 14 residues. As DNA, the CDR3 is TGTGCCAGCAGGACCCGTCGCGGCTCCTACGAGCAGTACTTC. This encodes CASRTRRGSYEQYF. Full variable domain (missing parts from reference TRBV5-8 and TRBJ2-7): EAGVTQSPTHLIKTRGQQATLRCSPISGHTSVYWYQQALGLGLQFLLWYDEGEERNRGNFPPRFSGRQFPNYSSELNVNALELEDSALYLCASRTRRGSYEQYFGPGTRLTVT.

V and J are TRBV9 and TRBJ1-1, with D tentatively TRBD1 (6 bases). The CDR3 covers 13 residues. The germline V gene encodes CDR1 SGDLS and CDR2 YYNGEE. The V end lost 5 bases, the J end lost 4 bases, and 12 bases lay between the germline ends. CDR3 DNA: TGTGCCAGCAGGGCAGGGGAGGGCACTGAAGCTTTCTTT. Translating gives CASRAGEGTEAFF.

This clone was observed a single time. The rearrangement uses TRBV27 and TRBJ1-2, with D perhaps matching TRBD1 (5 bases). The V end lost 7 bases, the J end lost 8 bases, and 17 bases lay between the germline ends. CDR3 length: 13 amino acids. Germline CDR1 is MNHEY and CDR2 is SMNVEV (reference sequence). In nucleotides, the CDR3 is TGTGCCAGCACCTCGTGGCAGGGTGAAGGCTACACCTTC. Protein product: CASTSWQGEGYTF.

The chain links TRBV24-1 to TRBJ2-7, with a tentative D call TRBD1 (5 bases). CDR1 is KGHDR, CDR2 SFDVKD, per germline. This CDR3 comprises 14 residues. V was trimmed by 1 base and J by 5 bases, leaving 11 bases between them. The CDR3 region has the DNA TGTGCCACCAGTGATTTCCCAGGGTCGGACGAGCAGTACTTC. Protein sequence: CATSDFPGSDEQYF.

The genes are TRBV5-1 and TRBJ1-2, with 7 bases identical to TRBD1. V trimming: 3 bases; J trimming: 3 bases; junction bases outside the gene matches: 8. From germline, CDR1 is SGHRS and CDR2 YFSETQ. The CDR3 spans 15 residues. The DNA for the CDR3 is TGCGCCAGCAGCTCGCCGACAGGGTACGACTATGGCTACACCTTC. It translates to CASSSPTGYDYGYTF.

V is TRBV10-3 and J is TRBJ1-1; the D gene is possibly TRBD1 (6 bases). Trimming removed 6 bases from V and 7 bases from J, with 12 bases in between. This CDR3 is 12 amino acids long. The germline gives CDR1 ENHRY, CDR2 SYGVKD. CDR3 sequence: CAISSQGDEAFF. CDR3 in DNA: TGTGCCATCAGCTCACAGGGAGATGAAGCTTTCTTT.

V is TRBV24-1 and J is TRBJ2-5; 10 bases line up with TRBD1. CDR1 is KGHDR, CDR2 SFDVKD, per germline. This CDR3 region has 16 residues. The V and J ends lost 1 base and 5 bases, in that order; junction bases with no gene match: 6. CDR3 in amino acids: CATSDFRTGGRETQYF. The CDR3 DNA reads TGTGCCACCAGTGATTTCCGGACAGGGGGAAGGGAGACCCAGTACTTC.

The V call is TRBV7-2, the J call TRBJ2-3; D gene uncertain. This CDR3 has 15 residues. V lost 7 bases and J lost 6, with 20 bases in between. The germline gives CDR1 SGHTA, CDR2 FQGNSA. CDR3 in amino acids: CASTDRGTPSDTQYF. DNA of the CDR3: TGTGCCAGCACCGATAGAGGCACCCCCTCCGATACGCAGTATTTT.

The count of this clone is one. The V and J genes are TRBV7-2 and TRBJ2-4; TRBD2 matches 7 bases. Germline lookup yields CDR1 SGHTA and CDR2 FQGNSA. Losses at the gene ends were 4 bases for V and 12 bases for J; bases not matched to a gene: 9. This CDR3 has 13 residues. Written as DNA, the CDR3 is TGTGCCAGCAGCTACCTAAGGGAGGGAAATCAGTACTTC. Translating gives CASSYLREGNQYF. Based on the CDR3 plus reference TRBV7-2 and TRBJ2-4, the full variable domain is GAGVSQSPSNKVTEKGKDVELRCDPISGHTALYWYRQSLGQGLEFLIYFQGNSAPDKSGLPSDRFSAERTGGSVSTLTIQRTQQEDSAVYLCASSYLREGNQYFGAGTRLSVL.

The V call is TRBV4-2, the J call TRBJ1-1; D may be TRBD1 (6 bases). V was cut by 0 bases and J by 1 base, with 12 bases left in between. The CDR3 has 16 amino acids. Germline-derived CDR1 and CDR2 are LGHNA and YNFKEQ. CDR3 protein: CASSQDGGAGNTEAFF. The CDR3 DNA is TGTGCCAGCAGCCAAGACGGGGGGGCTGGGAACACTGAAGCTTTCTTT.